This passage covers 19 T cell receptor beta chains from one sample sequenced in a study of Tregs in tolerant kidney transplant recipients. Profiling relied on immunoSEQ multiplex PCR, and the TCRdb table lists in-frame clones only, not all of them. Seen in this sample are tens of thousands of clones; the ten most common clones hold 0.83%. The sequencing used CD4+ T cells from blood, collected before the transplant. Receptor source: a human donor who received a combined kidney and bone marrow transplant.

In regard to this clone: The CDR3 goes on 3 residues after the read ends, and that part is filled in from the germline J gene. This sequence joins TRBV2 and TRBJ1-5; D not certain. This CDR3 has 14 amino acids. Deletions cut 4 bases from V and 3 bases from J, with 10 bases between. CDR1 SNHLY and CDR2 FYNNEI come from the germline V gene. The CDR3: CASSGQFLNQPQHF. Incomplete CDR3 DNA: TGTGCCAGCAGTGGCCAGTTCCTCAATCAGCCC.

In the case of this clone: The CDR3 goes on 3 residues after the read ends, and that part is filled in from the germline J gene. The rearrangement joins TRBV7-9 to TRBJ2-5, with unresolved D. CDR3 length: 13 amino acids. CDR1 SEHNR and CDR2 FQNEAQ come from the germline V gene (reference sequence). Trimming stripped 2 bases from V and 4 bases from J, with 8 bases between. The covered CDR3 bases are TGTGCCAGCAGCTTATATGGCGGAGAGACC. As protein: CASSLYGGET. The whole CDR3 region reads CASSLYGGETQYF.

A note on this clone: The CDR3 end lies 3 residues beyond the end of the read and is filled in from the germline J gene. The chain combines TRBV20-1 with TRBJ2-2; weak D call: TRBD1 (5 bases). This CDR3 is 14 amino acids long. From germline, CDR1 is DFQATT and CDR2 SNEGSKA (reference sequence). V was pared by 6 bases and J by 6 bases, with 17 bases between. The CDR3 sequence is CSAGRQGAAGELFF. The covered CDR3 bases are TGCAGTGCGGGGCGCCAGGGCGCGGCCGGGGAG.

As regards this clone: The CDR3 end lies 3 residues beyond the end of the read and is filled in from the germline J gene. The rearrangement uses TRBV7-8 and TRBJ1-4; D possibly corresponds to TRBD1 (6 bases). Trimming cost V 2 bases and J 6 bases, with 7 bases left between them. Germline CDR1 and CDR2: SGHVS and FQNEAQ. The CDR3 covers 13 residues. The CDR3 spells CASSLTGHEKLFF. CDR3 DNA (partial): TGTGCCAGCAGCTTAACAGGGCATGAAAAA.

A word on this clone: The read halts 3 residues ahead of the CDR3 end, with the missing end drawn from the germline J gene. The J gene is TRBJ1-2, the V gene TRBV6-4; TRBD1 agrees at 9 bases. V trimming: 6 bases; J trimming: 4 bases; junction bases outside the gene matches: 6. CDR3 size: 14 residues. Germline-derived CDR1 and CDR2 are MRHNA and SNTAGT. The chain's CDR3 is CASRLTGGAYGYTF. Incomplete CDR3 DNA: TGTGCCAGCAGGCTGACAGGGGGTGCCTATGGC.

In the case of this clone: Coverage ceases 3 residues before the CDR3 finishes, and the germline J gene fills in the end. This sequence joins TRBV5-1 and TRBJ2-5, with TRBD2 identical over 8 bases. The length of the CDR3 is 14 residues. From germline, CDR1 is SGHRS and CDR2 YFSETQ. With V trimmed by 4 bases and J by 5 bases, 7 bases remained unmatched. The CDR3 DNA, read in part, is TGCGCCAGCAGCCCCCGGACTAGCAGGGAGACC. This encodes CASSPRTSRET. From start to end, the CDR3 is CASSPRTSRETQYF.

With regard to this clone: Read data end 3 residues before the CDR3 end; the end is taken from the germline J gene. The rearrangement joins TRBV6-2 or TRBV6-3 to TRBJ2-5, with 11 bases aligning to TRBD2. Germline V lookup: CDR1 MNHEY, CDR2 SVGEGT. The V gene end was trimmed by 5 bases and the J gene end by 1 base; junction bases not matched to a gene: 3. This CDR3 is built from 15 residues. This CDR3 is CASSLAGGVQETQYF. The sequenced part of the CDR3 DNA is TGTGCCAGCAGTCTAGCGGGAGGCGTCCAAGAGACC.

Comment on this clone: The read is 3 residues too short to cover the CDR3 end, so that end is filled in from the germline J gene. The V call is TRBV7-8, the J call TRBJ2-5; D is undetermined. The germline V and J ends were trimmed by 5 bases and 4 bases, with 17 bases remaining between them. The CDR3 length is 15 residues. CDR1 and CDR2 (germline): SGHVS, FQNEAQ. CDR3: CASSLPLAVRETQYF. CDR3 DNA (partial): TGTGCCAGCAGCCTCCCACTGGCGGTCAGAGAGACC.

A word on this clone: The observed sequence ends 3 residues before the CDR3 terminus, with the missing tail filled in from the germline J gene. V gene TRBV2 combines with J gene TRBJ1-6, with a weak D call TRBD1 (5 bases). Trimming took 6 bases from V and 9 from J, leaving 15 bases between them. Germline-derived CDR1 and CDR2 are SNHLY and FYNNEI. The CDR3 consists of 14 residues. Incomplete CDR3 DNA: TGTGCCAGCAGGGGGCCTTCCATGTTTTCACCC. Its translation: CASRGPSMFSP. The CDR3 in its entirety is CASRGPSMFSPLHF.

Comment on this clone: The sequence runs out 3 residues before the end of the CDR3; the remainder is reconstructed from the germline J gene. The V and J genes are TRBV6-2 or TRBV6-3 and TRBJ2-3; D not resolved. There are 13 residues in the CDR3. Per germline, CDR1 MNHEY and CDR2 SVGEGT. V was clipped by 4 bases and J by 3 bases, with 8 bases between them. The DNA read from the CDR3 is TGTGCCAGCAGTTTAGATAAGACAGATACG. This codes for CASSLDKTDT. The CDR3 in full is CASSLDKTDTQYF.

About this clone: The CDR3 is cut off 3 residues early in the read; its end comes from the germline J gene. J is TRBJ2-2 and V is TRBV11-2; 9 bases are shared with TRBD1. CDR3 length: 15 amino acids. Germline assignment: CDR1 SGHAT and CDR2 FQNNGV. V trimming: 3 bases; J trimming: 4 bases; junction bases outside the gene matches: 3. The sequenced CDR3 bases are TGTGCCAGCAGCTTGGGACAGGGAATCACCGGGGAG. Encoded protein: CASSLGQGITGE. The whole CDR3 region reads CASSLGQGITGELFF.

Remarks on this clone: Read data end 3 residues before the CDR3 end; the end is taken from the germline J gene. V gene TRBV18 combines with J gene TRBJ1-2, with 8 bases lining up with TRBD1. Germline assignment: CDR1 KGHSH and CDR2 LQKENI. The CDR3 has 15 amino acids. J lost 4 bases, V lost 3 bases, and 7 bases had no gene match. The part of the CDR3 DNA that was read is TGTGCCAGCTCACCTACGACAGGGGAGGCCTATGGC. Translation gives CASSPTTGEAYG. The entire CDR3 sequence reads CASSPTTGEAYGYTF.

Regarding this clone: The sequence runs out 3 residues before the end of the CDR3; the remainder is reconstructed from the germline J gene. V usage is TRBV11-3 and J usage is TRBJ2-3; TRBD2 matches 9 bases. This CDR3 is 15 amino acids long. The V gene's germline CDR1 is SGHNT and CDR2 YENEEA. With V trimmed by 5 bases and J by 1 base, 4 bases remained unmatched. Partial CDR3 DNA: TGTGCCAGCAGCGATCGGACTAGCGGCACAGATACG. Translated, it gives CASSDRTSGTDT. The CDR3 in full is CASSDRTSGTDTQYF.

The sequenced CDR3 bases are TGTGCCTGGGGGGACAGCTACAATGAG. Protein product: CAWGDSYNE. From start to end, the CDR3 is CAWGDSYNEQFF. The chain joins TRBV30 to TRBJ2-1, with 7 bases that match TRBD1. The read stops 3 residues short of the end of the CDR3; the missing end is completed from the germline J gene. The CDR3 covers 12 residues. V lost 5 bases, J lost 3 bases, and 1 base stayed unmatched. The germline gives CDR1 GTSNPN, CDR2 SVGIG (reference sequence). Full variable domain (missing parts from reference TRBV30 and TRBJ2-1): SQTIHQWPATLVQPVGSPLSLECTVEGTSNPNLYWYRQAAGRGLQLLFYSVGIGQISSEVPQNLSASRPQDRQFILSSKKLLLSDSGFYLCAWGDSYNEQFFGPGTRLTVL.

As regards this clone: The read is 3 residues too short to cover the CDR3 end, so that end is filled in from the germline J gene. The gene calls are TRBV23-1 and TRBJ2-2, with TRBD1 as a possible D gene (5 bases). TRBV23-1 is an ORF; its function is uncertain. The ends were cut back, 1 base at V and 8 bases at J, with 11 bases in the middle. The CDR3 totals 14 residues. The CDR3 sequence is CASSQWGRPGELFF. Partial CDR3 DNA: TGCGCCAGCAGTCAATGGGGCAGGCCTGGGGAG.

A word on this clone: From the germline J gene comes the end of the CDR3, since the read stops 3 residues before it. The chain links TRBV7-6 to TRBJ2-2; 9 bases match TRBD1. CDR1 and CDR2 (germline): SGHVS, FNYEAQ. This CDR3 contains 14 residues. Trimming cost V 5 bases and J 7 bases; bases outside gene matches: 5. The DNA read from the CDR3 is TGTGCCAGCAGCGCGGGACAGGGTAGCGGGGAG. Translating it yields CASSAGQGSGE. The full CDR3 protein is CASSAGQGSGELFF.

Notes on this clone: The CDR3 end is not reached by the read, which stops 3 residues before it; the germline J gene fills it in. The chain is built from TRBV19 and TRBJ2-5; the D gene is possibly TRBD1 (5 bases). Trimming cost V 3 bases and J 5 bases, with 7 bases left between them. The CDR3 spans 12 residues. Germline V lookup: CDR1 LNHDA, CDR2 SQIVND (reference sequence). CDR3 DNA, as far as it was read: TGTGCCAGTAGTATCCCAGGGGAGACC. This encodes CASSIPGET. The full CDR3 reads CASSIPGETQYF.

Details on this clone: The read stops 3 residues short of the end of the CDR3; the missing end is completed from the germline J gene. This chain joins TRBV7-9 and TRBJ1-2; no reliable D call. The germline V gene has CDR1 SEHNR and CDR2 FQNEAQ (reference sequence). The CDR3 totals 13 residues. This chain's CDR3 is CASSLLSTGGYTF. The part of the CDR3 DNA that was read is TGTGCCAGCAGCTTATTATCCACCGGGGGC.

CDR3 amino acids: CASRQANYEQYF. Partial CDR3 DNA: TGTGCCAGTAGACAGGCTAACTACGAG. The gene calls are TRBV18 and TRBJ2-7; a weak D match, TRBD1 (6 bases). The read ends 3 residues early relative to the CDR3; the germline J gene fills the gap. The CDR3 has 12 residues. The V end lost 9 bases, the J end lost 3 bases, and 12 bases lay between the germline ends. Looked up from germline, CDR1 is KGHSH and CDR2 is LQKENI.